The 5 T cell receptor beta chains presented below share a single source sample, sequenced in a study of shared clonotypes between healthy human individuals. TCRdb keeps only in-frame clones here, not all; method: immunoSEQ multiplex PCR. The sample records about 710,000 clones, over 55% being singletons. Sequencing was performed on memory CD4+ T cells sorted from blood. Subset in this sample: CD45RA-negative fraction. The origin of the receptors is a woman aged 25 to 39 in good health.

This clone was seen a single time. At the DNA level, this CDR3 is encoded by other sequences in the same sample as well. The chain has TRBV7-9 and TRBJ1-5, with D unclear. The CDR3 loop spans 13 amino acids. Between the trimmed V and J ends, which lost 5 bases and 2 bases, there was a span of 7 bases. Germline V gene sequence: CDR1 SEHNR, CDR2 FQNEAQ (reference sequence). Written as DNA, the CDR3 is TGTGCCAGCAGCCGCGACGGCAATCAGCCCCAGCATTTT. Its protein product is CASSRDGNQPQHF.

The V gene is TRBV27, the J gene TRBJ2-2, with D hard to call. Trimming removed 6 bases from V and 6 bases from J, with 8 bases in between. This CDR3 has 12 residues. CDR1 MNHEY and CDR2 SMNVEV come from the germline V gene (reference sequence). The CDR3 spells CASRRAAGELFF. DNA for the CDR3: TGTGCCAGCAGACGGGCCGCCGGGGAGCTGTTTTTT.

This rearrangement joins TRBV9 to TRBJ1-3, with unresolved D. CDR1 is SGDLS, CDR2 YYNGEE, per germline. This CDR3 spans 18 amino acids. V was trimmed by 2 bases and J by 0 bases, leaving 18 bases between them. This CDR3 reads CASSVNQEPLSSGNTIYF. Written as DNA, the CDR3 is TGTGCCAGCAGCGTCAACCAGGAACCCCTGAGCTCTGGAAACACCATATATTTT.

This rearrangement joins TRBV7-9 to TRBJ2-1; D could derive from TRBD1 or TRBD2 (5 bases each). Trimming removed 5 bases from V and 10 bases from J, with 12 bases in between. Germline assignment: CDR1 SEHNR and CDR2 FQNEAQ (reference sequence). CDR3 length equals 12 residues. The DNA for the CDR3 is TGTGCCAGCAGCCGGGGACGAAGCGAGCAGTTCTTC. This encodes CASSRGRSEQFF.

This clone showed up just a few times. The same CDR3 arises from other DNA sequences in this sample as well. V usage is TRBV30 and J usage is TRBJ1-5; 9 nucleotides agree with TRBD1. Germline lookup yields CDR1 GTSNPN and CDR2 SVGIG (reference sequence). The junction had 7 bases not matched to a gene; V was cut back by 3 bases and J by 7 bases. The CDR3 has 14 residues. The CDR3 DNA reads TGTGCCTGGAGCCCACAGGGGGCTGGCCAGCCCCAGCATTTT. Translation gives CAWSPQGAGQPQHF.